This is a list of T cell receptor beta chains from one sample in a study of cytomegalovirus exposure and HLA in healthy donors. Sequenced by immunoSEQ multiplex PCR; TCRdb stores in-frame clones only, minus some. Among about 200,000 clones, 79% were seen once, and the ten largest hold 4.4%. Material for sequencing was PBMCs. The receptors derive from a woman aged 25 to 39 in good health and CMV-seropositive. The CDR3 runs from the conserved cysteine through the conserved F or W. The D gene is left open where the match is weak. Clone size is given for some rows only: seen once, a few or many times, or a class if the clone is expanded.

CDR3aa: CASSISFRETQYF
CDR3nt: TGTGCCAGCAGCATTAGCTTTAGGGAGACCCAGTACTTC
abundance: .
d_gene: .
v_gene: TRBV11-3
j_gene: TRBJ2-5
len: 13

CDR3aa: CASSPWGHQNLWNF
CDR3nt: TGTGCCAGCAGCCCCTGGGGACACCAGAACCTATGGAACTTT
abundance: .
d_gene: .
v_gene: TRBV5-8
j_gene: TRBJ1-6
len: 14

CDR3aa: CASSHNPGGYGYTF
CDR3nt: TGTGCCAGCAGCCATAACCCAGGGGGATATGGCTACACCTTC
abundance: .
d_gene: TRBD1
v_gene: TRBV27
j_gene: TRBJ1-2
len: 14

CDR3aa: CASSVGIAGEDEQFF
CDR3nt: TGTGCCAGCAGCGTAGGTATAGCGGGAGAAGATGAGCAGTTCTTC
abundance: .
d_gene: TRBD2
v_gene: TRBV9
j_gene: TRBJ2-1
len: 15

CDR3aa: CASSPGTGRTEAFF
CDR3nt: TGCGCCAGCAGCCCTGGGACAGGGCGCACTGAAGCTTTCTTT
abundance: .
d_gene: TRBD1
v_gene: TRBV5-1
j_gene: TRBJ1-1
len: 14

CDR3aa: CASSVALAGERSFQYF
CDR3nt: TGTGCCAGCAGCGTAGCGCTAGCGGGGGAGCGTAGCTTTCAGTACTTC
abundance: .
d_gene: TRBD2
v_gene: TRBV9
j_gene: TRBJ2-4
len: 16

CDR3aa: CASNFRRGSYNSPLHF
CDR3nt: TGTGCCAGCAACTTTAGGAGGGGCTCCTATAATTCACCCCTCCACTTT
abundance: .
d_gene: .
v_gene: TRBV27
j_gene: TRBJ1-6
len: 16

CDR3aa: CASRPTGFTDTQYF
CDR3nt: TGTGCCAGCAGACCGACAGGTTTCACAGATACGCAGTATTTT
abundance: .
d_gene: .
v_gene: TRBV27
j_gene: TRBJ2-3
len: 14

CDR3aa: CASSDSDRGEQFF
CDR3nt: TGTGCCAGCAGCGATAGTGATCGGGGGGAGCAGTTCTTC
abundance: few
d_gene: .
v_gene: TRBV7-9
j_gene: TRBJ2-1
len: 13

CDR3aa: CSVVGGLRNEQFF
CDR3nt: TGCAGCGTTGTGGGGGGGCTTCGCAATGAGCAGTTCTTC
abundance: .
d_gene: .
v_gene: TRBV29-1
j_gene: TRBJ2-1
len: 13

CDR3aa: CASSPGAARGMGRDEQFF
CDR3nt: TGTGCCAGCTCACCCGGAGCGGCTCGCGGGATGGGACGGGATGAGCAGTTCTTC
abundance: .
d_gene: .
v_gene: TRBV18
j_gene: TRBJ2-1
len: 18

CDR3aa: CASSPHRPNEQFF
CDR3nt: TGTGCCAGCAGCCCACACCGCCCCAATGAGCAGTTCTTC
abundance: .
d_gene: .
v_gene: TRBV11-3
j_gene: TRBJ2-1
len: 13

CDR3aa: CASSFGPRHQYGYTF
CDR3nt: TGTGCCAGCAGCTTTGGGCCCCGGCACCAGTATGGCTACACCTTC
abundance: few
d_gene: .
v_gene: TRBV6-5
j_gene: TRBJ1-2
len: 15

CDR3aa: CASSLVLAGTSYEQYF
CDR3nt: TGTGCCAGCAGCTTAGTTTTAGCGGGAACTTCCTACGAGCAGTACTTC
abundance: .
d_gene: TRBD2
v_gene: TRBV11-2
j_gene: TRBJ2-7
len: 16

CDR3aa: CASSLQGGRETQYF
CDR3nt: TGTGCCAGCAGTTTACAGGGGGGTAGAGAGACCCAGTACTTC
abundance: .
d_gene: TRBD1
v_gene: TRBV7-2
j_gene: TRBJ2-5
len: 14

CDR3aa: CASSSGRTGGHEQYF
CDR3nt: TGTGCCAGTAGTTCGGGACGGACAGGGGGCCACGAGCAGTACTTC
abundance: .
d_gene: TRBD1
v_gene: TRBV19
j_gene: TRBJ2-7
len: 15

CDR3aa: CSVLTGAHEQYF
CDR3nt: TGCAGCGTCCTAACAGGGGCACACGAGCAGTACTTC
abundance: .
d_gene: TRBD1
v_gene: TRBV29-1
j_gene: TRBJ2-7
len: 12

CDR3aa: CASKGRGRGTEAFF
CDR3nt: TGTGCCAGCAAGGGCAGGGGGCGCGGGACTGAAGCTTTCTTT
abundance: .
d_gene: TRBD1
v_gene: TRBV2
j_gene: TRBJ1-1
len: 14

CDR3aa: CASSRNQGAQVTGELFF
CDR3nt: TGTGCCAGCAGCCGTAATCAGGGGGCGCAGGTCACCGGGGAGCTGTTTTTT
abundance: .
d_gene: TRBD1
v_gene: TRBV5-5
j_gene: TRBJ2-2
len: 17

CDR3aa: CAWSLRRANTEAFF
CDR3nt: TGTGCCTGGAGTTTAAGGAGGGCGAACACTGAAGCTTTCTTT
abundance: .
d_gene: .
v_gene: TRBV30
j_gene: TRBJ1-1
len: 14

CDR3aa: CASSSRGGSNNEQFF
CDR3nt: TGTGCCAGCAGCTCGCGGGGGGGCTCTAACAATGAGCAGTTCTTC
abundance: .
d_gene: TRBD2
v_gene: TRBV7-8
j_gene: TRBJ2-1
len: 15

CDR3aa: CASSLDLEQYF
CDR3nt: TGTGCCAGCAGCTTAGATCTCGAGCAGTACTTC
abundance: .
d_gene: .
v_gene: TRBV7-6
j_gene: TRBJ2-7
len: 11

CDR3aa: CASSPKGGGNSPLHF
CDR3nt: TGTGCCAGCAGTCCCAAGGGGGGGGGCAATTCACCCCTCCACTTT
abundance: few
d_gene: .
v_gene: TRBV6-5
j_gene: TRBJ1-6
len: 15

CDR3aa: CASSAPSGGYEQYF
CDR3nt: TGTGCCAGCAGTGCCCCTTCGGGAGGTTACGAGCAGTACTTC
abundance: .
d_gene: TRBD2
v_gene: TRBV25-1
j_gene: TRBJ2-7
len: 14

CDR3aa: CASSLRDRGPYEQYF
CDR3nt: TGTGCCAGCAGTCTCCGGGACAGGGGCCCCTACGAGCAGTACTTC
abundance: .
d_gene: TRBD1
v_gene: TRBV9
j_gene: TRBJ2-7
len: 15

CDR3aa: CAISRTSDISYEQFF
CDR3nt: TGTGCCATCAGCCGGACTAGCGACATTTCCTATGAGCAGTTCTTC
abundance: .
d_gene: TRBD2
v_gene: TRBV10-3
j_gene: TRBJ2-1
len: 15

CDR3aa: CASSSGGYNEQFF
CDR3nt: TGTGCCAGCAGCTCGGGTGGGTACAATGAGCAGTTCTTC
abundance: .
d_gene: .
v_gene: TRBV11-3
j_gene: TRBJ2-1
len: 13

CDR3aa: CAWRGLEETQYF
CDR3nt: TGTGCCTGGAGAGGACTGGAGGAGACCCAGTACTTC
abundance: .
d_gene: .
v_gene: TRBV30
j_gene: TRBJ2-5
len: 12

CDR3aa: CASSERLAGLFANTGELFF
CDR3nt: TGTGCCAGCAGTGAGAGACTAGCGGGGCTGTTCGCGAACACCGGGGAGCTGTTTTTT
abundance: .
d_gene: TRBD2
v_gene: TRBV6-1
j_gene: TRBJ2-2
len: 19

CDR3aa: CARSNRRGVTETQYF
CDR3nt: TGTGCCAGAAGCAACCGCCGCGGGGTGACCGAGACCCAGTACTTC
abundance: once
d_gene: .
v_gene: TRBV5-3
j_gene: TRBJ2-5
len: 15

CDR3aa: CAWSPGQGVAYEQYF
CDR3nt: TGTGCCTGGAGTCCCGGACAGGGTGTTGCCTACGAGCAGTACTTC
abundance: .
d_gene: TRBD1
v_gene: TRBV30
j_gene: TRBJ2-7
len: 15

CDR3aa: CASSFSSRGQETQYF
CDR3nt: TGTGCCAGCAGCTTCTCCTCCAGGGGCCAAGAGACCCAGTACTTC
abundance: .
d_gene: .
v_gene: TRBV7-8
j_gene: TRBJ2-5
len: 15

CDR3aa: CASRGDRRYREATDTQYF
CDR3nt: TGTGCCAGCAGGGGGGACAGAAGGTATAGGGAGGCCACAGATACGCAGTATTTT
abundance: .
d_gene: .
v_gene: TRBV27
j_gene: TRBJ2-3
len: 18

CDR3aa: CAISPGSQETQYF
CDR3nt: TGTGCCATCAGCCCAGGCAGCCAAGAGACCCAGTACTTC
abundance: .
d_gene: .
v_gene: TRBV10-3
j_gene: TRBJ2-5
len: 13

CDR3aa: CASSYPGNTGELFF
CDR3nt: TGCGCCAGCAGCTACCCAGGTAACACCGGGGAGCTGTTTTTT
abundance: .
d_gene: .
v_gene: TRBV5-1
j_gene: TRBJ2-2
len: 14

CDR3aa: CASSQSGQSNQPQHF
CDR3nt: TGTGCCAGCAGCCAAAGCGGACAGAGCAATCAGCCCCAGCATTTT
abundance: .
d_gene: .
v_gene: TRBV2
j_gene: TRBJ1-5
len: 15

CDR3aa: CASSGTGGTGELFF
CDR3nt: TGCGCCAGCAGTGGGACAGGGGGCACCGGGGAGCTGTTTTTT
abundance: few
d_gene: TRBD1
v_gene: TRBV5-1
j_gene: TRBJ2-2
len: 14

CDR3aa: CASSLEAGWGNEQFF
CDR3nt: TGCGCCAGCAGCTTGGAGGCGGGATGGGGCAATGAGCAGTTCTTC
abundance: .
d_gene: .
v_gene: TRBV5-1
j_gene: TRBJ2-1
len: 15

CDR3aa: CASSSPGTSAYNEQFF
CDR3nt: TGTGCCAGCAGCTCTCCCGGGACTAGTGCCTACAATGAGCAGTTCTTC
abundance: .
d_gene: TRBD2
v_gene: TRBV7-2
j_gene: TRBJ2-1
len: 16

CDR3aa: CASSEGTGDWETQYF
CDR3nt: TGTGCCAGCAGCGAAGGAACAGGGGATTGGGAGACCCAGTACTTC
abundance: .
d_gene: TRBD1
v_gene: TRBV9
j_gene: TRBJ2-5
len: 15

CDR3aa: CSVGPHGDEQFF
CDR3nt: TGCAGCGTAGGGCCTCACGGGGATGAGCAGTTCTTC
abundance: .
d_gene: .
v_gene: TRBV29-1
j_gene: TRBJ2-1
len: 12

CDR3aa: CASSAYRGTEAFF
CDR3nt: TGTGCCAGCAGCGCCTACAGGGGGACTGAAGCTTTCTTT
abundance: .
d_gene: TRBD1
v_gene: TRBV5-4
j_gene: TRBJ1-1
len: 13

CDR3aa: CASSQTTGEAYEQYF
CDR3nt: TGTGCCAGCAGTCAGACTACAGGGGAAGCCTACGAGCAGTACTTC
abundance: few
d_gene: TRBD1
v_gene: TRBV6-1
j_gene: TRBJ2-7
len: 15

CDR3aa: CASSESKGGYSNQPQHF
CDR3nt: TGCGCCAGCAGTGAGTCAAAAGGAGGATATAGCAATCAGCCCCAGCATTTT
abundance: .
d_gene: .
v_gene: TRBV10-1
j_gene: TRBJ1-5
len: 17

CDR3aa: CASSLVGGLAVDTQYF
CDR3nt: TGCGCCAGCAGCTTGGTTGGGGGACTAGCGGTGGATACGCAGTATTTT
abundance: few
d_gene: TRBD2
v_gene: TRBV5-1
j_gene: TRBJ2-3
len: 16

CDR3aa: CAISGGITGQPQHF
CDR3nt: TGTGCCATCAGTGGTGGTATCACGGGTCAGCCCCAGCATTTT
abundance: .
d_gene: .
v_gene: TRBV10-3
j_gene: TRBJ1-5
len: 14

CDR3aa: CASSFSGTGSSDEQFF
CDR3nt: TGTGCCAGCAGCTTTAGCGGGACAGGGTCATCGGATGAGCAGTTCTTC
abundance: .
d_gene: .
v_gene: TRBV11-2
j_gene: TRBJ2-1
len: 16

CDR3aa: CASSLTGEQFF
CDR3nt: TGTGCCAGCAGCTTAACGGGTGAGCAGTTCTTC
abundance: once
d_gene: .
v_gene: TRBV5-5
j_gene: TRBJ2-1
len: 11

CDR3aa: CASSAPGRTSTGELFF
CDR3nt: TGTGCCAGCAGCGCGCCTGGACGGACTAGCACCGGGGAGCTGTTTTTT
abundance: .
d_gene: TRBD2
v_gene: TRBV9
j_gene: TRBJ2-2
len: 16

CDR3aa: CASSEALGQLSNQPQHF
CDR3nt: TGTGCCAGCAGTGAAGCGCTGGGCCAATTGAGCAATCAGCCCCAGCATTTT
abundance: .
d_gene: .
v_gene: TRBV2
j_gene: TRBJ1-5
len: 17

CDR3aa: CASSPSGSSYNEQFF
CDR3nt: TGTGCCAGCAGCCCTAGCGGGAGTTCCTACAATGAGCAGTTCTTC
abundance: .
d_gene: TRBD2
v_gene: TRBV11-2
j_gene: TRBJ2-1
len: 15

CDR3aa: CASSFEPEGTEAFF
CDR3nt: TGCGCCAGCAGCTTCGAACCTGAGGGCACTGAAGCTTTTTTT
abundance: .
d_gene: .
v_gene: TRBV5-1
j_gene: TRBJ1-1
len: 14

CDR3aa: CASSLELAGDLVYEQYF
CDR3nt: TGTGCCAGCAGCTTAGAACTAGCGGGAGATTTGGTTTACGAGCAGTACTTC
abundance: .
d_gene: TRBD2
v_gene: TRBV11-3
j_gene: TRBJ2-7
len: 17

CDR3aa: CASSPGAGDAGYTF
CDR3nt: TGTGCCAGCTCACCTGGGGCAGGGGATGCTGGCTACACCTTC
abundance: .
d_gene: .
v_gene: TRBV18
j_gene: TRBJ1-2
len: 14

CDR3aa: CASWGRPDGYGYTF
CDR3nt: TGTGCCAGCTGGGGCCGCCCCGACGGCTATGGCTACACCTTC
abundance: .
d_gene: .
v_gene: TRBV6-6
j_gene: TRBJ1-2
len: 14